The next 19 T cell receptor beta chains were all read from a single sample in a study of a mutant IDH1 vaccine in newly diagnosed glioma. Time point here: week 11, during vaccination. A single vaccine dose contained 300 ug of mutant IDH1 20-mer peptide, and topical imiquimod was used with it. Which antigens these TCRs recognize remains unknown. This table comes from immunoSEQ multiplex PCR, and its TCRdb copy is limited to in-frame clones, with some not included. The sample includes tens of thousands of clones, roughly 84% seen only once; the top ten take 2% to 2.5%. Here the sequenced sample was PBMCs, taken from a glioma patient whose treatment included an IDH1 peptide vaccine. The receptors here all came from a man aged 35 to 55 with glioma.

This clone came up a few times. V gene TRBV2 combines with J gene TRBJ2-7, with 12 bases identical to TRBD2. With V trimmed by 3 bases and J by 4 bases, 7 bases remained unmatched. The CDR3 extends over 16 amino acids. Per the germline V gene, CDR1 is SNHLY and CDR2 is FYNNEI. CDR3 nucleotide sequence: TGTGCCAGCAGTGACGTGAGGACTAGCGGGGTTTACGAGCAGTACTTC. Translation gives CASSDVRTSGVYEQYF.

This clone was counted a single time. In nucleotides, the CDR3 is TGTGCCAGCAGCTTAAGCACAGATACGCAGTATTTT. It is translated as CASSLSTDTQYF. This sequence joins TRBV7-3 and TRBJ2-3; D is unclear. Trimming removed 1 base from V and 1 base from J, with 0 bases in between. Germline CDR1 is SGHTA and CDR2 is FQGTGA. The CDR3 totals 12 residues. Looking up the rest from reference TRBV7-3 and TRBJ2-3 gives the full variable domain: GAGVSQTPSNKVTEKGKYVELRCDPISGHTALYWYRQSLGQGPEFLIYFQGTGAADDSGLPNDRFFAVRPEGSVSTLKIQRTERGDSAVYLCASSLSTDTQYFGPGTRLTVL.

The chain combines TRBV7-8 with TRBJ1-4; 11 positions match TRBD1. V was pared by 4 bases and J by 15 bases, with 22 bases of the junction left unmatched. The germline CDR1 and CDR2 sequences are SGHVS and FQNEAQ. This CDR3 contains 18 residues. CDR3 sequence: CASSSAIGRGQGALSVFF. The CDR3, as DNA: TGTGCCAGCAGCTCCGCCATCGGTCGCGGACAGGGGGCATTGTCGGTGTTTTTT.

The chain employs TRBV5-6 and TRBJ2-7; D unresolved. The germline gives CDR1 SGHDT, CDR2 YYEEEE. V was trimmed by 4 bases and J by 5 bases, leaving 22 bases between them. The CDR3 has 16 amino acids. The CDR3 region is CASSPIHMREAHEQYF. The CDR3 nucleotides are TGTGCCAGCAGCCCGATCCACATGAGAGAGGCCCACGAGCAGTACTTC.

The chain recombines TRBV19 with TRBJ2-1; TRBD2 agrees at 12 bases. Germline V lookup: CDR1 LNHDA, CDR2 SQIVND (reference sequence). This CDR3 is 15 amino acids long. Trimming took 5 bases from V and 8 from J; bases not matched to a gene: 7. Here the CDR3 DNA reads TGTGCCAGTAGTCATTCTAGCGGGAGGGCCGATGAGCAGTTCTTC. Translating it yields CASSHSSGRADEQFF.

This clone was seen once. The chain has TRBV6-1 and TRBJ2-1, with TRBD2 as a possible D gene (6 bases). Germline values: CDR1 MNHNS, CDR2 SASEGT. There are 13 residues in the CDR3. Trimming stripped 4 bases from V and 12 bases from J, with 16 bases between. CDR3 loop: CASSVERARGQFF. In DNA, the CDR3 is TGTGCCAGCAGTGTTGAGCGGGCTCGGGGGCAGTTCTTC.

This clone has more than one count but fewer than ten. This chain joins TRBV7-9 and TRBJ1-1; a weak D match, TRBD1 (5 bases). This CDR3 is built from 15 residues. The germline CDR1 and CDR2 sequences are SEHNR and FQNEAQ (reference sequence). Trimming left V 0 bases short and J 4 bases short, with 12 bases between. CDR3 region: CASSLAAGVSTEAFF. The CDR3 DNA is TGTGCCAGCAGCTTAGCGGCGGGGGTGAGCACTGAAGCTTTCTTT.

The CDR3: CASSIQGVTEAFF. The DNA of the CDR3 is TGTGCCAGCAGCATACAGGGGGTCACTGAAGCTTTCTTT. The rearrangement joins TRBV5-4 to TRBJ1-1; the match to TRBD1 covers 8 bases. Per germline, CDR1 SGHNT and CDR2 YYREEE (reference sequence). The CDR3 runs to 13 residues. Trimming cost V 4 bases and J 4 bases; bases outside gene matches: 3.

The chain links TRBV13 to TRBJ1-1, with D hard to call. V lost 6 bases, J lost 11 bases, and 10 bases lay in between. This CDR3 has 10 amino acids. CDR1 is PRHDT, CDR2 FYEKMQ, per germline (reference sequence). CDR3 DNA sequence: TGTGCCAGCAGGTTGGGAGAGGCTTTCTTT. The encoded protein is CASRLGEAFF. Filled out from reference TRBV13 and TRBJ1-1, the complete variable domain reads AAGVIQSPRHLIKEKRETATLKCYPIPRHDTVYWYQQGPGQDPQFLISFYEKMQSDKGSIPDRFSAQQFSDYHSELNMSSLELGDSALYFCASRLGEAFFGQGTRLTVV.

The CDR3 sequence is CASTRQGASYEQYF. CDR3 nucleotides: TGTGCCAGCACCCGACAGGGGGCCTCCTACGAGCAGTACTTC. The rearrangement links TRBV11-2 to TRBJ2-7; TRBD1 matches at 10 bases. Looked up from germline, CDR1 is SGHAT and CDR2 is FQNNGV. This CDR3 is built from 14 residues. With 7 bases clipped from V and 0 bases from J, the junction kept 3 bases outside the gene matches.

The count of this clone is one. The chain recombines TRBV7-9 with TRBJ2-7, with TRBD1 matching 8 bases. The V gene's germline CDR1 is SEHNR and CDR2 FQNEAQ (reference sequence). This CDR3 is 14 amino acids long. The V and J ends lost 5 bases and 2 bases, in that order; junction bases with no gene match: 5. The CDR3 DNA reads as TGTGCCAGCAGCGCGGACAGGGTAGCCTACGAGCAGTACTTC. This sequence encodes CASSADRVAYEQYF.

V gene TRBV7-8 combines with J gene TRBJ2-5; tentative D call: TRBD2 (5 bases). The V end was cut by 7 bases, the J end by 1 base, with 10 bases between. The CDR3 is 13 amino acids. The germline CDR1 and CDR2 sequences are SGHVS and FQNEAQ. The CDR3 reads CASINGVQETQYF. The CDR3 bases are TGTGCCAGCATAAACGGGGTCCAAGAGACCCAGTACTTC.

The sample holds a few counts of this clone. The chain has TRBV13 and TRBJ1-1; D unclear. Trimming took off 6 bases at V and 7 bases at J, with 15 bases between the two ends. The CDR3 contains 13 residues. Germline loops: CDR1 PRHDT, CDR2 FYEKMQ (reference sequence). In DNA form, the CDR3 reads TGTGCCAGCAGAGCCGCCGAGGGCATTGAAGCTTTCTTT. Residues: CASRAAEGIEAFF.

The gene calls are TRBV9 and TRBJ2-7; D might be TRBD2 (6 bases). The V end was cut by 4 bases, the J end by 2 bases, with 19 bases between. This CDR3 is built from 16 residues. Germline CDR1 reads SGDLS; CDR2 reads YYNGEE. CDR3 region: CASSSLPGSPTYEQYF. The DNA of the CDR3 is TGTGCCAGCAGCTCACTGCCCGGGAGTCCCACCTACGAGCAGTACTTC.

The V and J genes are TRBV7-2 and TRBJ2-7; the D gene could be TRBD1 or TRBD2 (6 bases each). The germline CDR1 and CDR2 sequences are SGHTA and FQGNSA. This CDR3 is 14 amino acids long. V was cut by 3 bases and J by 1 base, with 10 bases left in between. CDR3: CASSLGGLSYEQYF. The DNA for the CDR3 is TGTGCCAGCAGCTTGGGGGGCTTGTCCTACGAGCAGTACTTC.

This clone was counted once. The chain recombines TRBV7-2 with TRBJ2-7; D is undetermined. The germline V gene has CDR1 SGHTA and CDR2 FQGNSA. CDR3 length: 15 amino acids. V lost 5 bases and J lost 0, with 14 bases in between. As DNA, the CDR3 is TGTGCCAGCAGCATACGACAAACTCCCTCCTACGAGCAGTACTTC. Its translation is CASSIRQTPSYEQYF.

This clone was picked up one time. The rearrangement uses TRBV5-6 and TRBJ1-4; D is possibly TRBD1 (6 bases). The CDR3 is 15 amino acids. With 1 base removed from V and 2 bases from J, the gap between germline ends came to 9 bases. Germline CDR1 SGHDT, CDR2 YYEEEE. The CDR3 spells CASSLRGLTNEKLFF. CDR3 nucleotides: TGTGCCAGCAGCTTGAGGGGGTTGACTAATGAAAAACTGTTTTTT.

In this sample, this clone turned up a few times. This chain connects TRBV7-2 to TRBJ2-3; either TRBD1 or TRBD2 may fit D (5 bases each). The germline V gene encodes CDR1 SGHTA and CDR2 FQGNSA. With 1 base removed from V and 5 bases from J, the gap between germline ends came to 13 bases. This CDR3 contains 15 residues. CDR3 loop: CASSLDRPGRDTQYF. CDR3 bases: TGTGCCAGCAGCTTAGATCGGCCAGGGAGAGATACGCAGTATTTT. Full variable domain (missing parts from reference TRBV7-2 and TRBJ2-3): GAGVSQSPSNKVTEKGKDVELRCDPISGHTALYWYRQSLGQGLEFLIYFQGNSAPDKSGLPSDRFSAERTGGSVSTLTIQRTQQEDSAVYLCASSLDRPGRDTQYFGPGTRLTVL.

This chain links TRBV6-5 with TRBJ2-7; TRBD1 matches 7 bases. The CDR3 runs 16 residues. Germline V gene lookup returns CDR1 MNHEY and CDR2 SVGAGI. The J segment lost 2 bases and the V segment lost 0 bases, leaving 7 bases of the junction unmatched. CDR3 bases: TGTGCCAGCAGTTACTCGAGACAGGGAGCCACCTACGAGCAGTACTTC. Its translation is CASSYSRQGATYEQYF.